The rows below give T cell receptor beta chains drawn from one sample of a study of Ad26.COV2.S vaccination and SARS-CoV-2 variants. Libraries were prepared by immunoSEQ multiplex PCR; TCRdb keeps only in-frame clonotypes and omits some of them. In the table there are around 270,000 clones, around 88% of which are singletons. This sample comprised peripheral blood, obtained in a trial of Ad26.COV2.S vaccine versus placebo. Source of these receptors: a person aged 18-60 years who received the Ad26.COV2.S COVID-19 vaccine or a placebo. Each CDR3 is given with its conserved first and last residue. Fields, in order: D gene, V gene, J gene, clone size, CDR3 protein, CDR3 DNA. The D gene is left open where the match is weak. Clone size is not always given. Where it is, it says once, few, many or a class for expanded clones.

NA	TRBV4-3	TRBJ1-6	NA	CASSQSRSSNSPLHF	TGCGCCAGCAGCCAATCAAGATCTTCTAATTCACCCCTCCACTTT
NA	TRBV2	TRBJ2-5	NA	CASNSRREETQYF	TGTGCCAGCAATTCCCGCAGGGAAGAGACCCAGTACTTC
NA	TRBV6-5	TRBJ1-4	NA	CASKEGSNEKLFF	TGTGCCAGCAAAGAGGGGTCTAATGAAAAACTGTTTTTT
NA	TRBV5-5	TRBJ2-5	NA	CASSLGPNGETQYF	TGTGCCAGCAGCTTGGGACCTAACGGCGAGACCCAGTACTTC
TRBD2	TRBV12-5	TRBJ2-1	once	CASGLGLANEQFF	TGTGCTAGTGGTCTGGGACTAGCGAACGAGCAGTTCTTC
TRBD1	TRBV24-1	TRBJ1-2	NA	CATSGTPDRGPDYGYTF	TGTGCCACCAGTGGAACCCCTGACAGGGGGCCGGACTATGGCTACACCTTC
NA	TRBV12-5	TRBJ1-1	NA	CASGLEGLLGPEAFF	TGTGCTAGTGGTTTGGAAGGGCTATTAGGGCCTGAAGCTTTCTTT
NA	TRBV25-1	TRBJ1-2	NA	CASRGVPDSRNYGYTF	TGTGCCAGCAGGGGGGTACCGGACAGTCGTAACTATGGCTACACCTTC
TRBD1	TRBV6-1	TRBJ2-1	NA	CASSAGTGGPAYYYNEQFF	TGTGCCAGCAGTGCCGGGACAGGGGGCCCCGCGTACTACTACAATGAGCAGTTCTTC
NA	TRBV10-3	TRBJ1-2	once	CAIADMSHGYTF	TGTGCCATCGCCGACATGTCGCATGGCTACACCTTC
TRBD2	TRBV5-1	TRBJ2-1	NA	CASSPRGGEGSGEQFF	TGCGCCAGCAGCCCCCGGGGAGGGGAGGGGTCCGGTGAGCAGTTCTTC
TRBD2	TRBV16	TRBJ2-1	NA	CASSSQAGGNNEQFF	TGTGCCAGCAGCTCACAAGCGGGGGGTAACAATGAGCAGTTCTTC
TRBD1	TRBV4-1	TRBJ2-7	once	CASSQGDRGSYEQYF	TGCGCCAGCAGCCAGGGGGACAGGGGATCCTACGAGCAGTACTTC
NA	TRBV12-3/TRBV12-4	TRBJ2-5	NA	CASSPPPQETQYF	TGTGCCAGCAGCCCTCCCCCGCAGGAGACCCAGTACTTC
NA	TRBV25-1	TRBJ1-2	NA	CASSEYVDSGGYTF	TGTGCCAGCAGTGAATACGTGGATTCAGGTGGCTACACCTTC
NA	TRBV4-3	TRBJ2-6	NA	CASSQEEGAGANVLTF	TGCGCCAGCAGCCAAGAAGAGGGGGCTGGGGCCAACGTCCTGACTTTC
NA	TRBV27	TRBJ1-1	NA	CASSFSDPGTEAFF	TGTGCCAGCAGTTTCTCGGACCCAGGGACTGAAGCTTTCTTT
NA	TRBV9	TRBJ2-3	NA	CASSVVDEPYF	TGTGCCAGCAGCGTAGTGGATGAGCCGTATTTT
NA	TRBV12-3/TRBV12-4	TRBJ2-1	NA	CASTWGAQQFF	TGTGCCAGCACTTGGGGCGCACAGCAGTTCTTC
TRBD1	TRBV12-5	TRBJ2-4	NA	CASGSGDRAKYIQYF	TGTGCTAGTGGTTCGGGGGACAGGGCGAAATACATTCAGTACTTC
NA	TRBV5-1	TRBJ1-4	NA	CASSEGLSNEKLFF	TGCGCCAGCAGCGAGGGACTCAGTAATGAAAAACTGTTTTTT
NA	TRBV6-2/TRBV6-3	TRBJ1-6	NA	CASSFTAYNSPLHF	TGTGCCAGCAGTTTTACAGCCTATAATTCACCCCTCCACTTT
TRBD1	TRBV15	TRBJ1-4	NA	CATSPPDRESFAEKLFF	TGTGCCACCAGCCCCCCGGACAGGGAGTCGTTCGCTGAAAAACTGTTTTTT
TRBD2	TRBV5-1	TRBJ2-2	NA	CASSRGRLAGSNTGELFF	TGCGCCAGCAGCCGAGGGCGACTAGCGGGGTCGAACACCGGGGAGCTGTTTTTT
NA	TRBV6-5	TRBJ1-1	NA	CASSYRPGTANTEAFF	TGTGCCAGCAGTTACCGTCCCGGGACTGCGAACACTGAAGCTTTCTTT
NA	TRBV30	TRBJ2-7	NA	CAWSEPGYYEQYF	TGTGCCTGGAGTGAGCCAGGGTACTACGAGCAGTACTTC
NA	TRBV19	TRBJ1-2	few	CASGYQGNYGYTF	TGTGCCAGTGGCTATCAGGGAAACTATGGCTACACCTTC
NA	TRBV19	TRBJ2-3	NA	CASSTRTESTDTQYF	TGTGCCAGTAGTACGCGGACAGAAAGCACAGATACGCAGTATTTT
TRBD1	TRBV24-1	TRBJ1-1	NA	CATSDPGQGRAFF	TGTGCCACCAGTGATCCCGGACAGGGAAGAGCTTTCTTT
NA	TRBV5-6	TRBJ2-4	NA	CASSLRSAKNIQYF	TGTGCCAGCAGCTTGCGATCGGCCAAAAACATTCAGTACTTC